These 5 T cell receptor beta chains share one sample of origin, sequenced in a study of blood T cells in healthy people across ages. PCR was performed a second time for roughly 7 to 11 cycles using a sample-barcoded 5' primer and a J-beta primer mix. TCRdb re-called the 5' RACE reads with MiXCR, one entry per CDR3 protein. Of about 1.6 million distinct CDR3 sequences listed, roughly 32% are singletons. The sample comprised blood. The origin of the receptors is a woman aged 25 to 45 in good health.

This clonotype was recorded many times. This chain uses TRBV12-3 or TRBV12-4 with TRBJ2-5; 9 bases align to TRBD1. Trimming took 4 bases from V and 2 from J; bases not matched to a gene: 2. The CDR3 sequence is 14 residues long. Written as DNA, the CDR3 is TGTGCCAGCAGTTCCGGACAGGGGCAAGAGACCCAGTACTTC. Its protein product is CASSSGQGQETQYF.

This clonotype was counted a few times. The chain has TRBV7-9 and TRBJ2-7; 7 bases match TRBD1. With V trimmed by 5 bases and J by 4 bases, 20 bases remained unmatched. CDR1 SEHNR and CDR2 FQNEAQ come from the germline V gene (reference sequence). The CDR3 totals 18 residues. CDR3 bases: TGTGCCAGCAGCGACGGTGAGGTGCAGGGGGAGCAACGTTACGAGCAGTACTTC. This gives the protein CASSDGEVQGEQRYEQYF.

CDR3 loop: CASSLGGQGLWLNYEQYF. CDR3 coding DNA: TGTGCCAGCAGCTTAGGAGGGCAGGGCTTGTGGCTTAACTACGAGCAGTACTTC. The chain has TRBV7-9 and TRBJ2-7, with D perhaps given as TRBD1 or TRBD2 (5 bases each). CDR1 SEHNR and CDR2 FQNEAQ come from the germline V gene (reference sequence). V was pared by 1 base and J by 3 bases, with 22 bases between. The CDR3 runs 18 residues. Full variable domain (rest looked up from reference TRBV7-9 and TRBJ2-7): DTGVSQNPRHKITKRGQNVTFRCDPISEHNRLYWYRQTLGQGPEFLTYFQNEAQLEKSRLLSDRFSAERPKGSFSTLEIQRTEQGDSAMYLCASSLGGQGLWLNYEQYFGPGTRLTVT.

This chain uses TRBV7-9 with TRBJ2-2; 9 positions agree with TRBD1. The CDR3 has 15 amino acids. Germline CDR1 is SEHNR and CDR2 is FQNEAQ (reference sequence). Trimming removed 3 bases from V and 7 bases from J; junction bases left unmatched: 6. CDR3 residues: CASSLWDRENGELFF. CDR3 sequence (DNA): TGTGCCAGCAGCTTGTGGGACAGGGAAAACGGGGAGCTGTTTTTT.

On this clonotype: Relative to the germline gene, one junction end is altered; a read error may explain this. J is TRBJ2-7 and V is TRBV5-1; no clear D gene. CDR3 length: 13 amino acids. Germline CDR1 reads SGHRS; CDR2 reads YFSETQ. The chain's CDR3 is CAGSLTHSGEQYF. The CDR3 DNA reads TGCGCCGGCAGCTTGACGCACAGTGGCGAGCAGTACTTC.